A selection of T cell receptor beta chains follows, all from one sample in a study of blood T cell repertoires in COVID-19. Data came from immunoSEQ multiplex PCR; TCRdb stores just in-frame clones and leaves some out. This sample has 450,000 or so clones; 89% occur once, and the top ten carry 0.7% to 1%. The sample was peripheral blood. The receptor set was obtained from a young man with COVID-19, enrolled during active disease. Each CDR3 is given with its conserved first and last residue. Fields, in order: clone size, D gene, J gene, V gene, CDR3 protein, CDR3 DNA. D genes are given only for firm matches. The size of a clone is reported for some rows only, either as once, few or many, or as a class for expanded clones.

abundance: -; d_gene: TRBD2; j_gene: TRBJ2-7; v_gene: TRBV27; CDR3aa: CASSPRLAAYEQYF; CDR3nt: TGTGCCAGCAGTCCCCGACTAGCGGCCTACGAGCAGTACTTC
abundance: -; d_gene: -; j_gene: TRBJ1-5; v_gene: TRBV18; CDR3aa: CASSQQDSNQPQHF; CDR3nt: TGTGCCAGCTCACAGCAGGACAGTAATCAGCCCCAGCATTTT
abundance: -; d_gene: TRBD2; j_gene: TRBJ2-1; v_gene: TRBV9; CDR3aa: CASSVLQREDEQFF; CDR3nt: TGTGCCAGCAGCGTTTTGCAGCGGGAGGATGAGCAGTTCTTC
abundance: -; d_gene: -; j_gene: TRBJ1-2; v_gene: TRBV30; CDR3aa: CAWSVLPNYGYTF; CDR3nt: TGTGCCTGGAGTGTACTACCTAACTATGGCTACACCTTC
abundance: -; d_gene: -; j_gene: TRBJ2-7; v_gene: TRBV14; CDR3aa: CASSKSFGRDSYEQYF; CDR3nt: TGTGCCAGCAGCAAGTCCTTTGGCCGGGATTCTTACGAGCAGTACTTC
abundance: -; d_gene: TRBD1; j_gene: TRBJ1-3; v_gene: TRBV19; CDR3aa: CASSTTRQGYSGNTIYF; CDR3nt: TGTGCCAGTAGTACTACACGACAGGGGTACTCTGGAAACACCATATATTTT
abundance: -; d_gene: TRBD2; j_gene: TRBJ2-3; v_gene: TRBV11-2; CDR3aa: CASSFGLAQYF; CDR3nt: TGTGCCAGCAGCTTTGGACTAGCGCAGTATTTT
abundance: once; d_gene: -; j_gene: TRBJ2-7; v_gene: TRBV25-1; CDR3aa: CASSESLDSYEQYF; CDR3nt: TGTGCCAGCAGTGAATCCCTAGACAGCTACGAGCAGTACTTC
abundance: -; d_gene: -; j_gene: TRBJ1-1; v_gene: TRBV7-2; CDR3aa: CASSAGPSTEAFF; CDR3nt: TGTGCCAGCAGCGCGGGACCAAGTACTGAAGCTTTCTTT
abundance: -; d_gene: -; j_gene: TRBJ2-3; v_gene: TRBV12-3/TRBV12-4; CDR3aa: CASRRQVQDTQYF; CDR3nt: TGTGCCAGCAGGCGACAGGTTCAAGATACGCAGTATTTT
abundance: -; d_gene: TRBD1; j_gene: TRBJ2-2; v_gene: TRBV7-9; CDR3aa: CASSLTRTGWTGELFF; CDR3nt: TGTGCCAGCAGCTTAACCCGGACAGGGTGGACCGGGGAGCTGTTTTTT
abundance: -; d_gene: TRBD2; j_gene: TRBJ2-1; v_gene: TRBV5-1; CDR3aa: CASSPGLADYNEQFF; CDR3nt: TGCGCCAGCAGCCCAGGACTAGCGGACTACAATGAGCAGTTCTTC
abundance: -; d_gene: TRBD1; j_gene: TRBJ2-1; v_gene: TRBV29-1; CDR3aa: CSVEVTDRGTYEQFF; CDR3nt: TGCAGCGTTGAAGTGACGGACAGGGGTACCTATGAGCAGTTCTTC
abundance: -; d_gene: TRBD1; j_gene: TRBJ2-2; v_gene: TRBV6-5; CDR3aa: CASRGTGGAGELFF; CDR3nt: TGTGCCAGCAGGGGGACAGGGGGAGCCGGGGAGCTGTTTTTT
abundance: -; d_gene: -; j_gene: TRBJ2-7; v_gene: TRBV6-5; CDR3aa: CASSKGDPRSYEQYF; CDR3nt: TGTGCCAGCAGCAAGGGGGACCCACGCTCCTACGAGCAGTACTTC
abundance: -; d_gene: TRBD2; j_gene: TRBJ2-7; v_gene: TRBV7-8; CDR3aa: CASSPGGVYEQYF; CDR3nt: TGTGCCAGCAGCCCCGGGGGGGTCTACGAGCAGTACTTC
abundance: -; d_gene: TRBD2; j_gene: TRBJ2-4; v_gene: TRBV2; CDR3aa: CASSEGLAGNIQYF; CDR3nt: TGTGCCAGCAGTGAAGGGCTAGCGGGGAACATTCAGTACTTC
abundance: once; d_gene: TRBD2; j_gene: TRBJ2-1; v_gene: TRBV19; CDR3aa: CASGTSGRNEQFF; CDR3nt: TGTGCCAGCGGGACTAGCGGGCGGAATGAGCAGTTCTTC
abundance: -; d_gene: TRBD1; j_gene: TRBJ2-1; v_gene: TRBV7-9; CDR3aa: CASNHPGTGDPQFF; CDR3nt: TGTGCCAGCAACCACCCCGGGACAGGGGACCCGCAGTTCTTC
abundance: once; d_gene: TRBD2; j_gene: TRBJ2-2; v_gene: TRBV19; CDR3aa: CASSTRLAGDNTGELFF; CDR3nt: TGTGCCAGTAGTACACGACTAGCGGGGGACAACACCGGGGAGCTGTTTTTT
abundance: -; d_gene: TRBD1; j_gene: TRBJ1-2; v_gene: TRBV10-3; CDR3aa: CAISEPGTVIGYTF; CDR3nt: TGTGCCATCAGTGAGCCCGGGACAGTCATCGGCTACACCTTC
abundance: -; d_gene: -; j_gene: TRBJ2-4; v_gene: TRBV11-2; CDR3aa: CASSVRDWGDIQYF; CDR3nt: TGTGCCAGCAGCGTCCGGGACTGGGGGGACATTCAGTACTTC
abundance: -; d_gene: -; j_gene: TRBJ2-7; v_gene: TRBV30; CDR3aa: CAWSFPAGDEQYF; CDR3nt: TGTGCCTGGAGTTTTCCGGCCGGGGACGAGCAGTACTTC
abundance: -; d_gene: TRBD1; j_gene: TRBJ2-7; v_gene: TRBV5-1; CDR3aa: CASSIRQGTREQYF; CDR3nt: TGCGCCAGCAGCATCCGACAGGGAACGCGCGAGCAGTACTTC
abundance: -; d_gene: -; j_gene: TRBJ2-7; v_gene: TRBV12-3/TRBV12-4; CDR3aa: CASSPGSNEQYF; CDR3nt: TGTGCCAGCAGTCCGGGTTCCAACGAGCAGTACTTC
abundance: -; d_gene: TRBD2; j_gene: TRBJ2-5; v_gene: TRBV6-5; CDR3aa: CASTGGSFQETQYF; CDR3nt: TGTGCCAGCACGGGCGGGAGCTTCCAAGAGACCCAGTACTTC